This T cell receptor (beta chain) was retrieved from a study of CD8+CD57+ T cells in acquired aplastic anemia. Study context: Sorted CD4+ plus CD8+ cells gave DNA averaging about 3.2 ug. General study results and limits: Patients had around 30 CD8+ CDR3 sequences in common with controls (the shared set). Statistical testing detected no significant gap in CD8+ Simpson's diversity between patients and controls.

V shed 0 bases, J shed 3 bases, and the junction held 3 bases outside the gene matches. The V gene's germline CDR1 is MNHEY and CDR2 SVGAGI. This CDR3 is 15 amino acids long. This clonotype has a count of ten or more. The antigen is unknown. The patients chosen for sequencing had shown expansion of CD8+CD57+ cells (detected by flow cytometry). At blood sampling, none of the patients had yet received therapy. It was genomic DNA that served as the template for profiling TCR beta VDJ and CDR3. TCRdb processed the reads anew with MiXCR; each CDR3 protein has one entry. Altogether more than 200,000 distinct CDR3 sequences are present, almost 50% being singletons, with the ten largest covering around 20%.

The chain uses TRBV6-5 and TRBJ2-7; TRBD2 aligns across 9 bases. The sequence came from a human donor with aplastic anemia. The sequenced sample consisted of sorted CD4+, CD8+, or CD8+CD57+ T cells (not recorded which) from PBMCs. The chain's CDR3 is CASSYSGGGVYEQYF. The CDR3 DNA is TGTGCCAGCAGTTACTCCGGCGGGGGGGTCTACGAGCAGTACTTC.